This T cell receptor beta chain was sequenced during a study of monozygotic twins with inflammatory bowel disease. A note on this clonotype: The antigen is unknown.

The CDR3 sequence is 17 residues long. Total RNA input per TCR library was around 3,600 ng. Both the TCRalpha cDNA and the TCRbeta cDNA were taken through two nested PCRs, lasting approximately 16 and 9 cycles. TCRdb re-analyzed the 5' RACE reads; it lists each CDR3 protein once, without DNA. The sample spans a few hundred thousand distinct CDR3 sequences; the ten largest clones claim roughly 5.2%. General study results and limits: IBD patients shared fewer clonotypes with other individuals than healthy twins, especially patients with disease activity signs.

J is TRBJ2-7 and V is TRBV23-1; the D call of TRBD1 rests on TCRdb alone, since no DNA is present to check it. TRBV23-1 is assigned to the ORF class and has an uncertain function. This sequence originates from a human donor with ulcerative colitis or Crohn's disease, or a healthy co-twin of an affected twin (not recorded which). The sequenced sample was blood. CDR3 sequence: CASSRPESGQGTYEQYF.